This T cell receptor (beta chain) was obtained from a study of blood T cells in healthy people across ages. V shed 1 base and J shed 1 base, with 10 bases lying between them. The germline gives CDR1 MGHRA, CDR2 YSYEKL. The CDR3 runs to 15 residues. Approximately 10 milliliters was the volume of peripheral blood drawn from each donor. Per-sample PBMC isolation yielded at least 6.5 million cells. Total RNA was isolated from each sample in quantities of at least 6 micrograms. The use of a sample-barcoded 5' primer and a J-beta primer mix characterized a second PCR of roughly 6 to 11 cycles. Carrying 12 random nucleotides, a template-switch adaptor labeled each individual cDNA molecule. TCRdb processed the 5' RACE reads anew with MiXCR; each CDR3 protein has one entry. Of over a million distinct CDR3 sequences listed, 55% to 75% are singletons.

The sample was blood. The chain couples TRBV4-1 to TRBJ1-1, with D tentatively TRBD1 (5 bases). The TCR comes from a man aged 18 to 29 in good health. The CDR3 loop is CASSQGRGGNTEAFF. The CDR3 region has the DNA TGCGCCAGCAGCCAAGGAAGGGGCGGGAACACTGAAGCTTTCTTT.